Sequencing of this T cell receptor (beta chain) was carried out in a study of blood T cells in healthy people across ages. Primers used in a second PCR of roughly 6 to 12 cycles were a sample-barcoded 5' primer and a J-beta primer mix. TCRdb reprocessed the 5' RACE reads with MiXCR, giving one entry per CDR3 protein. Of over 950,000 distinct CDR3 sequences in the sample, just over 50% were seen once. Material for sequencing was blood. The clonotype originates from a woman aged 55-69 years in good health.

The DNA for the CDR3 is TGTGCCAGCAGCTTAGCAATCCTAGCGGGAATTAATGAGCAGTTCTTC. This gives the protein CASSLAILAGINEQFF. The chain is built from TRBV7-9 and TRBJ2-1; TRBD2 agrees at 9 bases. CDR1 is SEHNR, CDR2 FQNEAQ, per germline (reference sequence). The junction had 7 bases not matched to a gene; V was cut back by 0 bases and J by 7 bases. This CDR3 has 16 residues.